Below, 21 T cell receptor beta chains from the same sample are listed, as sequenced in a study of T cell responses to AZD1222 COVID-19 vaccine listed by TCRdb under 2021. The library was produced with the immunoSEQ multiplex PCR assay. Drawn from immuneACCESS, this table holds only the in-frame rearrangements with V and J called that TCRdb kept. Clones are partly lost; checked studies trace under half to an unresolved V gene and leave the rest unexplained. Present in this sample are approximately 160,000 clones, approximately 90% of which were seen just once. The top ten constitute approximately 4% of the sample. Taken with the paper, the label for time point translates to: baseline before first vaccination. The input for sequencing was peripheral blood, taken on day 0 of AZD1222 vaccination. These receptors all stem from an adult in good health.

The chain has TRBV5-4 and TRBJ2-3, with D possibly TRBD2 on 6 matching bases. The germline V and J ends were trimmed by 5 bases and 0 bases, with 10 bases remaining between them. The CDR3 is made up of 14 amino acids. Looked up from germline, CDR1 is SGHNT and CDR2 is YYREEE (reference sequence). CDR3 sequence: CASSFSGSTDTQYF. CDR3 DNA: TGTGCCAGCAGTTTTAGCGGAAGCACAGATACGCAGTATTTT.

This chain links TRBV14 with TRBJ1-4, with TRBD1 matching 9 bases. The CDR3 covers 16 residues. Germline values: CDR1 SGHDN, CDR2 FVKESK. After removal of 4 bases from V and 6 bases from J, the junction contained 9 bases not matched to a gene. DNA for the CDR3: TGTGCCAGCAGCCTCTCCCGGACAGGGGTTTATGAAAAACTGTTTTTT. It encodes CASSLSRTGVYEKLFF.

This chain uses TRBV7-2 with TRBJ2-7; 11 nucleotides line up with TRBD2. With V trimmed by 5 bases and J by 2 bases, 5 bases remained unmatched. The germline CDR1 and CDR2 sequences are SGHTA and FQGNSA. The CDR3 is 15 amino acids. The DNA of the CDR3 is TGTGCCAGCAGCACCGGGACTAGCGGTCCCTACGAGCAGTACTTC. Its protein product is CASSTGTSGPYEQYF.

In its sample, this clone was seen once. The chain couples TRBV7-8 to TRBJ2-1; a weak D match, TRBD2 (6 bases). The V gene's germline CDR1 is SGHVS and CDR2 FQNEAQ. V was clipped by 4 bases and J by 0 bases, with 16 bases between them. The CDR3 totals 17 residues. This chain's CDR3 is CASSWGPGLSSYNEQFF. As DNA, the CDR3 is TGTGCCAGCAGCTGGGGACCGGGACTGAGCTCCTACAATGAGCAGTTCTTC.

V usage is TRBV5-1 and J usage is TRBJ1-1; the D is unclear. From germline, CDR1 is SGHRS and CDR2 YFSETQ. The CDR3 is made up of 13 amino acids. With 7 bases removed from V and 1 base from J, the gap between germline ends came to 11 bases. The CDR3 DNA reads TGCGCCAGCTTGGACCCTGGGAACACTGAAGCTTTCTTT. This codes for CASLDPGNTEAFF.

As regards this clone: At one boundary the junction diverges from the germline segment, which might be a read error. This chain's CDR3 is CASSLRGAGAYNEQFF. CDR3 coding DNA: TGTGCCAGCAGTTTAAGGGGGGCGGGAGCTTACAATGAGCAGTTCTTC. The rearrangement links TRBV7-3 to TRBJ2-1; D may be TRBD2 (7 bases). There are 16 residues in the CDR3. The V gene's germline CDR1 is SGHTA and CDR2 FQGTGA.

The chain joins TRBV28 to TRBJ1-3; D is ambiguous. With 3 bases removed from V and 10 bases from J, the gap between germline ends came to 16 bases. Germline-derived CDR1 and CDR2 are MDHEN and SYDVKM. There are 14 residues in the CDR3. CDR3 loop: CASSFPYGRATIYF. Here the CDR3 DNA reads TGTGCCAGCAGTTTCCCGTACGGGAGGGCGACCATATATTTT. The variable domain in full, completed from reference TRBV28 and TRBJ1-3, reads DVKVTQSSRYLVKRTGEKVFLECVQDMDHENMFWYRQDPGLGLRLIYFSYDVKMKEKGDIPEGYSVSREKKERFSLILESASTNQTSMYLCASSFPYGRATIYFGEGSWLTVV.

This rearrangement joins TRBV27 to TRBJ1-5; 12 nucleotides match TRBD1. The V gene's germline CDR1 is MNHEY and CDR2 SMNVEV (reference sequence). Trimming took 4 bases from V and 6 from J; bases not matched to a gene: 10. CDR3 length: 17 amino acids. The CDR3 here is CASSSNSGQGAGQPQHF. The DNA for the CDR3 is TGTGCCAGCAGTTCTAACTCGGGACAGGGGGCGGGTCAGCCCCAGCATTTT.

The chain recombines TRBV2 with TRBJ1-5; D unresolved. Trimming pared 5 bases from V and 1 base from J, leaving 6 bases between. Looked up from germline, CDR1 is SNHLY and CDR2 is FYNNEI. CDR3 length equals 13 residues. The CDR3 coding sequence is TGTGCCAGCAGTACCGACAGCAATCAGCCCCAGCATTTT. Amino acids: CASSTDSNQPQHF.

The chain has TRBV7-2 and TRBJ1-5; no definite D call. The CDR3 consists of 15 residues. V gave up 5 bases and J gave up 3 bases, with 14 bases separating them. Germline loops: CDR1 SGHTA, CDR2 FQGNSA. DNA of the CDR3: TGTGCCAGCAGCCCCACGGGCAGCGTCAATCAGCCCCAGCATTTT. The encoded protein is CASSPTGSVNQPQHF.

This chain links TRBV5-1 with TRBJ1-1; D ambiguous. CDR1 and CDR2 from the germline V gene are SGHRS and YFSETQ. The V and J ends lost 0 bases and 1 base respectively, with 7 bases between them. The CDR3 consists of 14 residues. CDR3 DNA sequence: TGCGCCAGCAGCTTGGGACAAACGAACACTGAAGCTTTCTTT. Translating it yields CASSLGQTNTEAFF.

This clone was seen a few times. CDR3 in DNA: TGTGCCAGCAGTACCACAGATACGCAGTATTTT. It encodes CASSTTDTQYF. The J gene is TRBJ2-3, the V gene TRBV27, with unresolved D. The length of the CDR3 is 11 residues. Germline values: CDR1 MNHEY, CDR2 SMNVEV (reference sequence). V shed 5 bases and J shed 2 bases, with 2 bases lying between them.

The chain couples TRBV6-5 to TRBJ1-2; D unclear. The CDR3 sequence is 11 residues long. The germline gives CDR1 MNHEY, CDR2 SVGAGI. V was shortened by 4 bases and J by 4 bases, with 4 bases between the two germline ends. CDR3 amino acids: CASSLIYGYTF. In DNA form, the CDR3 reads TGTGCCAGCAGTTTAATCTATGGCTACACCTTC.

This clone is a singleton in its sample. The chain recombines TRBV5-1 with TRBJ1-2; tentative D call: TRBD1 (6 bases). The CDR3 is 13 amino acids. CDR1 is SGHRS and CDR2 is YFSETQ in the germline V gene. Trimming left V 4 bases short and J 4 bases short, with 11 bases between. CDR3 sequence (DNA): TGCGCCAGCAGCCAGGACAGCGCCTATGGCTACACCTTC. Residues: CASSQDSAYGYTF. The variable domain in full, with the rest retrieved from reference TRBV5-1 and TRBJ1-2, is KAGVTQTPRYLIKTRGQQVTLSCSPISGHRSVSWYQQTPGQGLQFLFEYFSETQRNKGNFPGRFSGRQFSNSRSEMNVSTLELGDSALYLCASSQDSAYGYTFGSGTRLTVV.

The chain is built from TRBV6-5 and TRBJ1-2; D is perhaps TRBD1 (5 bases). The germline gives CDR1 MNHEY, CDR2 SVGAGI. This CDR3 region has 11 residues. V shed 4 bases and J shed 7 bases, with 7 bases lying between them. The CDR3 loop is CASSSGFGYTF. For the CDR3, the DNA is TGTGCCAGCAGTTCAGGGTTTGGCTACACCTTC.

The chain recombines TRBV15 with TRBJ1-4; D might be TRBD1 (6 bases). CDR1 and CDR2 (germline): LNHNV, YYDKDF (reference sequence). V was shortened by 4 bases and J by 10 bases, with 19 bases between the two germline ends. The CDR3 consists of 15 residues. This chain's CDR3 is CATSTLFHREGKLFF. The CDR3 nucleotides are TGTGCCACCAGCACGCTATTCCACAGGGAAGGAAAACTGTTTTTT.

This clone was seen once. This CDR3 reads CATSDPTSPEDPLSYEQYF. CDR3 coding DNA: TGTGCCACCAGTGATCCGACTAGCCCCGAGGACCCCCTCTCCTACGAGCAGTACTTC. This chain links TRBV24-1 with TRBJ2-7, with 7 nucleotides matching TRBD2. Germline values: CDR1 KGHDR, CDR2 SFDVKD. Trimming cost V 3 bases and J 0 bases; bases outside gene matches: 16. The CDR3 is 19 residues long.

J is TRBJ2-5 and V is TRBV5-1; 9 bases match TRBD1. The V gene end was trimmed by 3 bases and the J gene end by 1 base; junction bases not matched to a gene: 7. This CDR3 contains 16 residues. CDR1 is SGHRS, CDR2 YFSETQ, per germline. The CDR3 spells CASSSSGQGGQETQYF. CDR3 in DNA: TGCGCCAGCAGCTCCTCGGGACAGGGCGGCCAAGAGACCCAGTACTTC.

This chain connects TRBV28 to TRBJ1-4; no clear D gene. This CDR3 spans 15 amino acids. Germline V lookup: CDR1 MDHEN, CDR2 SYDVKM. V lost 4 bases and J 3 bases, leaving 12 bases between the germline ends. This chain's CDR3 is CASSSPGRANEKLFF. The CDR3 nucleotides are TGTGCCAGCAGTTCCCCGGGGAGGGCTAATGAAAAACTGTTTTTT.

The chain combines TRBV6-6 with TRBJ1-4, with D perhaps matching TRBD1 (5 bases). Germline V gene data show CDR1 as MNHNY and CDR2 as SVGAGI (reference sequence). The ends were cut back, 0 bases at V and 0 bases at J, with 8 bases in the middle. The CDR3 is 16 residues long. The CDR3 here is CASSYSGASTNEKLFF. CDR3 sequence (DNA): TGTGCCAGCAGTTACTCAGGGGCTTCAACTAATGAAAAACTGTTTTTT.

The gene calls are TRBV12-3 or TRBV12-4 and TRBJ1-1; 9 bases are shared with TRBD1. The CDR3 contains 13 residues. With 5 bases clipped from V and 8 bases from J, the junction kept 6 bases outside the gene matches. DNA of the CDR3: TGTGCCAGCAGTGCCGGGACAGGGATAGAAGCTTTCTTT. This encodes CASSAGTGIEAFF.